This T cell receptor beta chain was captured by sequencing in a study of identifying expanded T cells in peripheral blood. Repertoires were generated with immunoSEQ multiplex PCR, while TCRdb's copy carries only in-frame clones and drops some. This sample carries about 82,000 clones, approximately 90% of them seen once, and the ten largest clones take 7.3%. Healthy donors had no documented immune events, such as infections, while sampled. Study-wide points: Technical replicates showed approximately 1.2 changed clones; around two weeks about 16.4; four weeks 19. Variance in clone template counts between approximately two-week samples significantly increased with total template count across all healthy donors.

Germline CDR1 is SGHRS and CDR2 is YFSETQ. The germline V and J ends were trimmed by 2 bases and 5 bases, with 13 bases remaining between them. The CDR3 runs 15 residues. Points on this clone: Its antigen is not known.

This clonotype originated in a person aged 18 to 75 in good health. Sequencing was carried out using blood. The chain employs TRBV5-1 and TRBJ1-4; D may be TRBD1 (6 bases). CDR3 nucleotide sequence: TGCGCCAGCAGCTTCGGTGGCAGGGGAAATGAAAAACTGTTTTTT. Translated: CASSFGGRGNEKLFF.